These T cell receptor beta chains were read from a single sample in a study of regulatory T cells in long-lasting Graves disease. Each CDR3 protein gets one entry after TCRdb re-called the multiplex PCR reads with MiXCR. The sample carries about 430,000 distinct CDR3 sequences, approximately 15% recorded once. This sample also belongs to another study, concerning T cells in Graves' hyperthyroidism and ophthalmopathy.

The sample in question was peripheral blood mononuclear cells (PBMCs), obtained at new diagnosis, from a patient treated with antithyroid drugs. The receptor set was obtained from a middle-aged woman with Graves disease. Each CDR3 is given with its conserved first and last residue. The D gene is left open where the match is weak. A clone size is listed for some rows: how often the clone was seen (once, few, many), or a class if it is expanded.

>TRBJ2-3|-|TRBV2|many
TGTGCCAGTACATTGACAGATAGCACAGATACGCAGTATTTT
CASTLTDSTDTQYF
>TRBJ1-1|-|TRBV30|many
TGTGCCTGGAGTGTACAGGCGAACACTGAAGCTTTCTTT
CAWSVQANTEAFF
>TRBJ1-5|-|TRBV19|-
TGTGCCAGTGGTAGGACGAGCAATCAGCCCCAGCATTTT
CASGRTSNQPQHF
>TRBJ2-1|-|TRBV28|many
TGTGCCAGCAGTTCGCGACAGCTATCTTACAATGAGCAGTTCTTC
CASSSRQLSYNEQFF
>TRBJ1-1|-|TRBV6-2/TRBV6-3|-
TGTGCCAGCAGTTCGGGACACACGAACACTGAAGCTTTCTTT
CASSSGHTNTEAFF
>TRBJ1-1|TRBD1|TRBV19|many
TGTGCCAGTAGTGCGGGACAGGGAAACACTGAAGCTTTCTTT
CASSAGQGNTEAFF
>TRBJ1-1|-|TRBV10-3|-
TGTGCCATCACTCAACAGGAACTGAACACTGAAGCTTTCTTT
CAITQQELNTEAFF
>TRBJ2-2|-|TRBV5-1|many
TGCGCCAGCAGCTTGGAATGGGGGACAGGGGAGCTGTTTTTT
CASSLEWGTGELFF
>TRBJ2-2|TRBD1|TRBV27|-
TGTGCCAGCAGTCCTAACTCTCTACGACAGGGAACCGGGGAGCTGTTTTTT
CASSPNSLRQGTGELFF
>TRBJ2-1|-|TRBV10-3|-
TGTGCCATCAGTGACTATGGCGGGTATGAGCAGTTCTTC
CAISDYGGYEQFF
>TRBJ1-4|-|TRBV7-9|many
TGTGCCAGCAGCGAGGGACGGAATAATGAAAAACTGTTTTTT
CASSEGRNNEKLFF
>TRBJ2-3|-|TRBV7-6|-
TGTGCCAGCAGCCATAGAGAGGGCCAAGCCCATAGCACAGATACGCAGTATTTT
CASSHREGQAHSTDTQYF
>TRBJ1-3|-|TRBV12-5|many
TGTGCTAGTGGTTTCGGTACCATATATTTT
CASGFGTIYF
>TRBJ1-4|-|TRBV20-1|-
TGCAGTGCTTTCGGGGGGTTGGCTAATGAAAAACTGTTTTTT
CSAFGGLANEKLFF
>TRBJ2-7|-|TRBV7-2|many
TGTGCCAGCAGTTCGGACCCAACCTCTTCCTACGAGCAGTACTTC
CASSSDPTSSYEQYF
>TRBJ1-2|-|TRBV28|-
TGTGCCAGCAGGGTCGGATATGGCTACACCTTC
CASRVGYGYTF
>TRBJ2-3|-|TRBV18|many
TGTGCCAGCCACCACAGCACAGATACGCAGTATTTT
CASHHSTDTQYF
>TRBJ2-2|TRBD1|TRBV27|few
TGTGCCAGCAGTTCCTCAGTATTGACAGGGGCGGGCGGGGAGCTGTTTTTT
CASSSSVLTGAGGELFF
>TRBJ2-6|TRBD1|TRBV20-1|-
TGCAGTGCTAGTCAGGCAGGGGGCAGGACAAGTTCTGGGGCCAACTTCCTGACTTTC
CSASQAGGRTSSGANFLTF
>TRBJ2-1|TRBD2|TRBV3-1|-
TGTGCCAGCAGCTACGGGACTAGCAGATACAATGAGCAGTTCTTC
CASSYGTSRYNEQFF
>TRBJ2-2|-|TRBV9|-
TGTGCCAGCAGCGTCCAGGGCTCGGGAACCGGGGAGCTGTTTTTT
CASSVQGSGTGELFF
>TRBJ1-3|-|TRBV19|-
TGTGCCAGTACCCAGTGGGCTCGTAACTCTGGAAACACCATATATTTT
CASTQWARNSGNTIYF
>TRBJ1-5|-|TRBV6-1|few
TGTGCCAGCAGGGGCATCCTTACGCCCCAGCATTTT
CASRGILTPQHF
>TRBJ2-5|-|TRBV20-1|-
TGCAGTGCTCCCTTGGGTTCAGGAGGGGTTGGAGAGACCCAGTACTTC
CSAPLGSGGVGETQYF
>TRBJ2-5|-|TRBV20-1|many
TGCAGTGCTAGAGTAGACAGGGCGGGAATCCAGTACTTC
CSARVDRAGIQYF
>TRBJ2-5|-|TRBV3-1|many
TGTGCCAGCAGGCGGTCTCCTCAAGAGACCCAGTACTTC
CASRRSPQETQYF
>TRBJ2-7|TRBD1|TRBV10-3|-
TGTGCCATCAGTGTTCCGGACAGGCCCGGGGAGCTGTACTTC
CAISVPDRPGELYF
>TRBJ2-7|-|TRBV12-3/TRBV12-4|many
TGTGCCAGCCGGGGCGCAAGCTCCTACGAGCAGTACTTC
CASRGASSYEQYF
>TRBJ2-6|-|TRBV25-1|many
TGTGCCAGCAGTGAGGAGAGCTACTCTGGGGCCAACGTCCTGACTTTC
CASSEESYSGANVLTF
>TRBJ2-1|-|TRBV9|-
TGTGCCAGCAGCGCCGGATTGGGGTCCCGTGAGCAGTTCTTC
CASSAGLGSREQFF
>TRBJ2-1|TRBD2|TRBV28|few
TGTGCCAGCAGTTTACGGCGGGAGGTCAATGAGCAGTTCTTC
CASSLRREVNEQFF